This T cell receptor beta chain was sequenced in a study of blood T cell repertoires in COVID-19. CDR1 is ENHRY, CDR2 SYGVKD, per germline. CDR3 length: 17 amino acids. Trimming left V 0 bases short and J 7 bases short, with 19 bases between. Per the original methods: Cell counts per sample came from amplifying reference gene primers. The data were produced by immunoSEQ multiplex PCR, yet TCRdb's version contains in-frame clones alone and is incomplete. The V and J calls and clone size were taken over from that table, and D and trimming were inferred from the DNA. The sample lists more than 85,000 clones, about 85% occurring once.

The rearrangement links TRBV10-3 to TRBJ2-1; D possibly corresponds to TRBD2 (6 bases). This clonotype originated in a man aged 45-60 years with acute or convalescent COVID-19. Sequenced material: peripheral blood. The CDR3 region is CAISESGLLGGVNEQFF. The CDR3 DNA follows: TGTGCCATCAGTGAGTCCGGATTACTCGGCGGGGTAAATGAGCAGTTCTTC.